This TCR beta chain was identified during a study of cytotoxic CD8 clonotypes in ibrutinib-treated CLL. For the study at large: Response sampling occurred after a median approximately 12 months of treatment (range 6 to 36).

Clones were sequenced by immunoSEQ multiplex PCR, and TCRdb holds only the in-frame ones, with some missing. The table records about 200,000 clones, 75% to 80% of them present only once. This CDR3 has 14 amino acids. Germline CDR1 MNHEY, CDR2 SMNVEV (reference sequence). With V trimmed by 5 bases and J by 5 bases, 6 bases remained unmatched. The chain carries TRBV27 and TRBJ1-1; 9 nucleotides match TRBD1. The sample here was PBMCs, taken after 12 months of ibrutinib treatment. The source of this sequence is a human donor with chronic lymphocytic leukemia. This CDR3 is CASSPGTGWTEAFF. The CDR3 DNA reads TGTGCCAGCAGTCCGGGGACAGGGTGGACTGAAGCTTTCTTT.